Listed here are 3 T cell receptor beta chains from one sample, sequenced in a study of blood T cell repertoires in COVID-19. Some clones are missing from TCRdb's copy, which holds only in-frame ones; the method was immunoSEQ multiplex PCR. The data hold fewer than 350,000 clones, with under 95% observed a single time. The specimen sequenced was PBMCs or T cells enriched from blood (not recorded which). These receptors all stem from a woman aged 40 to 50 with acute COVID-19.

The chain joins TRBV2 to TRBJ2-1; 9 nucleotides line up with TRBD2. Trimming took 4 bases from V and 8 from J; bases not matched to a gene: 3. The CDR3 has 13 amino acids. Germline assignment: CDR1 SNHLY and CDR2 FYNNEI. CDR3 DNA: TGTGCCAGCAGTGGCGGGAGGGTCGATGAGCAGTTCTTC. Translating gives CASSGGRVDEQFF.

V usage is TRBV15 and J usage is TRBJ2-3; TRBD1 aligns across 10 bases. V gave up 5 bases and J gave up 1 base; unmatched junction bases: 3. The CDR3 covers 15 residues. Germline loops: CDR1 LNHNV, CDR2 YYDKDF (reference sequence). This CDR3 reads CATSGQGEGTDTQYF. As DNA, the CDR3 is TGTGCCACCAGCGGACAGGGGGAGGGCACAGATACGCAGTATTTT.

This clone was detected a few times. V usage is TRBV12-3 or TRBV12-4 and J usage is TRBJ1-4, with D unresolved. The CDR3 is made up of 13 amino acids. V dropped 7 bases and J dropped 6 bases, with 12 bases sitting between them. Here the CDR3 reads CASTIPADEKLFF. The CDR3 region has the DNA TGTGCCAGCACGATACCGGCGGATGAAAAACTGTTTTTT.